One and the same sample provided the 13 T cell receptor beta chains below, sequenced in a study of sequential checkpoint blockade in melanoma. The treatment denotes: randomized to nivolumab then ipilimumab (arm A) or the reverse (arm B). Clones were read by immunoSEQ multiplex PCR, and TCRdb kept only the in-frame ones, dropping some. The sample has tens of thousands of clones, less than 90% seen once. The source was CD8+ T cells sorted from blood (inferred from file names), collected from a patient given nivolumab and ipilimumab in sequence. These receptors were taken from a human donor with melanoma.

This chain connects TRBV5-1 to TRBJ1-1; unclear D gene. The CDR3 contains 15 residues. Trimming shortened V by 0 bases and J by 3 bases, and 12 bases separated the two germline ends. The germline gives CDR1 SGHRS, CDR2 YFSETQ. CDR3 sequence (DNA): TGCGCCAGCAGCTTGGACTATTCACGGGACACTGAAGCTTTCTTT. It translates to CASSLDYSRDTEAFF.

The rearrangement links TRBV11-1 to TRBJ1-2; tentative D call: TRBD1 (6 bases). Trimming took off 2 bases at V and 5 bases at J, with 9 bases between the two ends. Looked up from germline, CDR1 is SGHAT and CDR2 is FQDESV (reference sequence). The CDR3 loop spans 13 amino acids. CDR3 amino acids: CASSLLQGYGYTF. As DNA, the CDR3 is TGTGCCAGCAGCTTACTACAGGGTTATGGCTACACCTTC.

V usage is TRBV28 and J usage is TRBJ1-1; no reliable D call. CDR3 size: 11 residues. Germline loops: CDR1 MDHEN, CDR2 SYDVKM. The V end was cut by 6 bases, the J end by 6 bases, with 8 bases between. The CDR3 sequence: CASSLLAEAFF. CDR3 bases: TGTGCCAGCAGCCTTCTCGCTGAAGCTTTCTTT.

The chain links TRBV4-1 to TRBJ2-1, with 7 bases matching TRBD2. Germline V gene lookup returns CDR1 MGHRA and CDR2 YSYEKL. The junction had 8 bases not matched to a gene; V was cut back by 2 bases and J by 4 bases. CDR3 length: 16 amino acids. The CDR3 DNA reads as TGCGCCAGCAGCCAACCTGGGAGGGGTCCTTACAATGAGCAGTTCTTC. Residues: CASSQPGRGPYNEQFF.

The chain recombines TRBV27 with TRBJ2-1, with 10 bases aligning to TRBD2. Trimming removed 5 bases from V and 0 bases from J; junction bases left unmatched: 13. Germline V lookup: CDR1 MNHEY, CDR2 SMNVEV (reference sequence). This CDR3 has 19 residues. Here the CDR3 DNA reads TGTGCCAGCAGTCTCGACCCTAGCGGGAGCTGGAGCTCCTACAATGAGCAGTTCTTC. It specifies CASSLDPSGSWSSYNEQFF.

The CDR3 nucleotides read TGTGCCAGCAGCGTAGACCGGACAGTTAACACCGGGGAGCTGTTTTTT. This codes for CASSVDRTVNTGELFF. The J gene is TRBJ2-2, the V gene TRBV9, with a weak D call TRBD1 (6 bases). The CDR3 runs to 16 residues. CDR1 is SGDLS and CDR2 is YYNGEE in the germline V gene. V lost 0 bases to trimming and J lost 2 bases, with 11 bases between them.

This chain links TRBV7-8 with TRBJ1-1; D is unresolved. Germline V gene lookup returns CDR1 SGHVS and CDR2 FQNEAQ. V gave up 6 bases and J gave up 3 bases, with 17 bases separating them. The CDR3 contains 15 residues. For the CDR3, the DNA is TGTGCCAGCAGTATCCTCACAGAACATCACACTGAAGCTTTCTTT. Protein sequence: CASSILTEHHTEAFF.

The rearrangement joins TRBV4-3 to TRBJ2-1; D perhaps matches TRBD2 (5 bases). The CDR3 length is 18 residues. The germline V gene has CDR1 LGHNA and CDR2 YSLEER. The germline V and J ends were trimmed by 0 bases and 5 bases, with 20 bases remaining between them. In DNA form, the CDR3 reads TGCGCCAGCAGCCAAGATCTCGGCGGGCTTCCCCACCACAATGAGCAGTTCTTC. Its protein is CASSQDLGGLPHHNEQFF.

This sequence joins TRBV19 and TRBJ1-2; tentatively, D is TRBD1 (5 bases). The germline gives CDR1 LNHDA, CDR2 SQIVND (reference sequence). V was pared by 5 bases and J by 4 bases, with 17 bases between. The CDR3 has 15 amino acids. The CDR3 DNA sequence: TGTGCCAGTAGTGTTACAGGTGTAGGCTTCTATGGCTACACCTTC. This gives the protein CASSVTGVGFYGYTF.

The V and J genes are TRBV2 and TRBJ2-1; D ambiguous. CDR3 length equals 15 residues. Trimming left V 1 base short and J 2 bases short, with 9 bases between. Germline CDR1 SNHLY, CDR2 FYNNEI. CDR3 DNA: TGTGCCAGCAGTGAAGGCAAGCTTACCTACAATGAGCAGTTCTTC. Residues: CASSEGKLTYNEQFF.

This rearrangement joins TRBV6-1 to TRBJ1-1, with D uncertain. Per the germline V gene, CDR1 is MNHNS and CDR2 is SASEGT. This CDR3 is 14 amino acids long. The V end was cut by 2 bases, the J end by 2 bases, with 9 bases between. The DNA for the CDR3 is TGTGCCAGCAGTGAAATATGGGCCAACACTGAAGCTTTCTTT. Amino acids: CASSEIWANTEAFF.

The chain recombines TRBV6-1 with TRBJ2-7, with 7 nucleotides matching TRBD1. After removal of 8 bases from V and 3 bases from J, the junction contained 4 bases not matched to a gene. The germline gives CDR1 MNHNS, CDR2 SASEGT. This CDR3 has 12 amino acids. This CDR3 is CASEGADYEQYF. The CDR3 coding sequence is TGTGCCAGCGAGGGGGCAGACTACGAGCAGTACTTC.

This clone is a singleton in its sample. The rearrangement joins TRBV9 to TRBJ1-1; tentative D call: TRBD1 (5 bases). The germline gives CDR1 SGDLS, CDR2 YYNGEE. Trimming stripped 0 bases from V and 0 bases from J, with 12 bases between. This CDR3 is built from 16 residues. CDR3 in DNA: TGTGCCAGCAGCGTAGTGGTCTGGGGCGTGAACACTGAAGCTTTCTTT. Protein product: CASSVVVWGVNTEAFF.